This T cell receptor beta chain originates from a study of blood T cell repertoires in COVID-19 (dated by TCRdb to 2018 to 2020). Regarding the study in general: Samples covering the acute and convalescent phases of COVID-19 were provided by collaborators in the United States, Italy and Spain. The dataset comprised deeply sampled blood TCRbeta repertoires from subjects exposed to, actively infected with, or recovered from COVID-19. The material from the prospective study consisted of cDNA or gDNA derived from T cells, B-cell-depleted T cells, or PBMCs. Where available, HLA class I and class II types were obtained from metadata supplied by the sample provider rather than from assay-based typing. A de-identified subject ID, COVID-19 status, age in years and sex were almost always included in the sample metadata. Samples came from the ongoing ImmuneRACE study (first 160 participants) plus 1,254 subjects from 6 global collaborators. A freely available public database, intended as a resource for researchers studying the immune response to SARS-CoV-2, is where the repertoires were released.

The immunoSEQ Assay, a bias-controlled multiplex PCR, was used to amplify TCRbeta CDR3 regions from genomic DNA. As for the authors' bioinformatics: The number of nucleated cells in each sample was estimated by amplification of reference gene primers within the assay. To quantify the absolute abundance of each unique TCRbeta CDR3 rearrangement, sequence reads were collapsed and filtered. Productive Simpson clonality was computed per sample as the square root of Simpson's diversity index over productive rearrangements. TCRdb limited this immuneACCESS table to in-frame rearrangements with V and J called. A share of clones is missing; checked studies link under half to unresolved V genes, and the rest is unexplained. The V and J calls and clone size were taken over from that table, and D and trimming were inferred from the DNA. The sample yields roughly 380,000 clones; 85% were counted once. The ten biggest clones cover roughly 3.6% of the sample.

Based on the germline V gene, the CDR1 and CDR2 sequences are SGHRS and YFSETQ. The cysteine opens and the phenylalanine closes a CDR3 of 15 amino acids. The only DNA kept is the CDR3, 45 bases in frame from the first base. V drops 3 bases and J drops 3 bases, leaving 16 bases in between. Collaborating institutions collected whole blood in K2EDTA tubes following their own protocols. For TCRbeta analysis, collaborators shipped samples as frozen whole blood, isolated PBMCs, or DNA extracted from either of those sample types. Study-wide conclusions, independent of this receptor: The quantity of clinical and demographic metadata differed by source and by participant and was supplied without curation.

With regard to this clone: Its recognized antigen is unknown. The sample holds no much larger clone one base away, and base qualities are not on file.

This chain is built from TRBV5-1 and TRBJ2-7; TRBD1 could be the D gene, as 8 bases match. The sequencing input was peripheral blood. The origin of this receptor is a young woman with acute or convalescent COVID-19. In nucleotide form, the sequence is TGCGCCAGCAGCTCCGAGCGGGACAGGATCTACGAGCAGTACTTC. Its translation is CASSSERDRIYEQYF. The variable domain in full, with residues beyond the CDR3 obtained from the reference TRBV5-1 and TRBJ2-7 genes, is KAGVTQTPRYLIKTRGQQVTLSCSPISGHRSVSWYQQTPGQGLQFLFEYFSETQRNKGNFPGRFSGRQFSNSRSEMNVSTLELGDSALYLCASSSERDRIYEQYFGPGTRLTVT.